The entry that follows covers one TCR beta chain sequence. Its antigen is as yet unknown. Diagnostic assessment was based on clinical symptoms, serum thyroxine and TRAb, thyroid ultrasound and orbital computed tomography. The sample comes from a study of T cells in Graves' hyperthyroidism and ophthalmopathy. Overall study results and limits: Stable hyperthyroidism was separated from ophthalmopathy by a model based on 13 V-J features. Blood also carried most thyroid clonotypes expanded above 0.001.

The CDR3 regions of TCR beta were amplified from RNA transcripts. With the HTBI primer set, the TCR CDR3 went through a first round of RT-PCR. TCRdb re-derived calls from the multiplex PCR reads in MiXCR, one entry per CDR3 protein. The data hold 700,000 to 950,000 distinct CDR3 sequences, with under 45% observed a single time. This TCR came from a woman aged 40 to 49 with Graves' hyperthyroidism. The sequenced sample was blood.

The CDR3 DNA reads as TGTGCCAGCATATCGGGCGGGGAGCTGTTTTTT. Its translation: CASISGGELFF. This rearrangement joins TRBV2 to TRBJ2-2; D is ambiguous. V was trimmed by 7 bases and J by 7 bases, leaving 7 bases between them. The CDR3 extends over 11 amino acids. CDR1 is SNHLY, CDR2 FYNNEI, per germline.